This TCR beta chain came from a study of tumour-infiltrating T cells in Burkitt lymphoma. Per the germline V gene, CDR1 is SGHRS and CDR2 is YFSETQ. With 3 bases clipped from V and 4 bases from J, the junction kept 7 bases outside the gene matches. CDR3 length equals 16 residues. The table lists this clone with a few counts. Produced via immunoSEQ multiplex PCR; TCRdb's table is partial and in-frame only. The table includes about 14,000 clones, around 30% detected once. The chain carries TRBV5-1 and TRBJ2-7, with 13 bases lining up with TRBD2. The sequence derives from a human donor with diffuse large B-cell lymphoma. Input material: tumor tissue. CDR3 DNA: TGCGCCAGCAGCTCCTCACCGGGACTAGCGGGATACGAGCAGTACTTC. Translation: CASSSSPGLAGYEQYF.